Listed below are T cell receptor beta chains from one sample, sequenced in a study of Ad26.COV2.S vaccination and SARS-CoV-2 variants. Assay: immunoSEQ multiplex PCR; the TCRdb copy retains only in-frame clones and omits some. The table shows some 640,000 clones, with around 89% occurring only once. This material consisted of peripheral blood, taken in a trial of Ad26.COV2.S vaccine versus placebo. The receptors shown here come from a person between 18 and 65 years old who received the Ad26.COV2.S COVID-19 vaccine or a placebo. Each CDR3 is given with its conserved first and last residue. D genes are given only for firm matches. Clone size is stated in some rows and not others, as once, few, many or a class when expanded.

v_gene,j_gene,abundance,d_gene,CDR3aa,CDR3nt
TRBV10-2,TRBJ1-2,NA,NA,CASRGQIYGYTF,TGCGCCAGCAGAGGGCAGATCTATGGCTACACCTTC
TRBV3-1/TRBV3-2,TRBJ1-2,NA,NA,CASSPRMTYGYTF,TGTGCCAGCAGCCCACGTATGACCTATGGCTACACCTTC
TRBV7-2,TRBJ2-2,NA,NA,CASSSRSVPGELFF,TGTGCCAGCAGCTCCCGCTCCGTCCCCGGGGAGCTGTTTTTT
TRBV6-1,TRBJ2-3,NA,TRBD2,CASSEMGLAADTQYF,TGTGCCAGCAGTGAAATGGGACTAGCCGCAGATACGCAGTATTTT
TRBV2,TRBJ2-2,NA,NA,CASSVRGDTGELFF,TGTGCCAGCAGTGTCAGGGGGGACACCGGGGAGCTGTTTTTT
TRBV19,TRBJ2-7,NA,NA,CASGGFYEQYF,TGTGCCAGTGGAGGATTTTACGAGCAGTACTTC
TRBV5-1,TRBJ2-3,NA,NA,CASSLARSSADTQYF,TGCGCCAGCAGCTTGGCCCGTAGTAGCGCAGATACGCAGTATTTT
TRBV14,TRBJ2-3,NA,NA,CASSRGLAPSTDTQYF,TGTGCCAGCAGCAGGGGGTTAGCGCCTAGCACAGATACGCAGTATTTT
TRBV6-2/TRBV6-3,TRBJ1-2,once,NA,CASSYDGGFGYTF,TGTGCCAGCAGTTACGACGGGGGCTTTGGCTACACCTTC
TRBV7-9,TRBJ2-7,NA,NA,CASSLEQGGYEQYF,TGTGCCAGCAGCTTAGAACAGGGAGGCTACGAGCAGTACTTC
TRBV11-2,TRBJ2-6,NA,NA,CASSLGNTGTGANVLTF,TGTGCCAGCAGCTTAGGAAATACAGGGACCGGGGCCAACGTCCTGACTTTC
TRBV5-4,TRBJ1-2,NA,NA,CASSLYLRSRGGYTF,TGTGCCAGCAGCTTGTACCTCAGGTCGAGGGGTGGCTACACCTTC
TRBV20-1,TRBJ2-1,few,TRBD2,CSASNPSGREQFF,TGCAGTGCTAGTAACCCTAGCGGGCGTGAGCAGTTCTTC
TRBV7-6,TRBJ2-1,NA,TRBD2,CASSLVPQLAGGHNEQFF,TGTGCCAGCAGCTTAGTTCCCCAACTAGCGGGGGGCCACAATGAGCAGTTCTTC
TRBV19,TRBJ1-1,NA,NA,CASRPWTARATEAFF,TGTGCCAGTAGACCCTGGACAGCGCGAGCCACTGAAGCTTTCTTT
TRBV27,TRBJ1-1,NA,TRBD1,CASSSGGRTEAFF,TGTGCCAGCAGTTCAGGGGGGCGCACTGAAGCTTTCTTT